The rows below give T cell receptor beta chains drawn from one sample of a study of response to subunit inactivated influenza vaccine. TCRdb used MiXCR to reprocess the RT-PCR reads, holding one entry per CDR3 protein. The table has 540,000 or so distinct CDR3 sequences, roughly 13% seen once. Sequenced here: PBMCs from blood, sampled about 40 days after vaccination. These TCRs come from a man aged 45-65 years who received an inactivated influenza vaccine. CDR3s include the opening cysteine and the closing phenylalanine or tryptophan. A D gene is named only where the DNA matches it firmly. Rows give clone size only sometimes, using once, few, many, or a class for an expanded clone.

>TRBV19|few|-|TRBJ1-5
TGTGCCAGTAGTAGCCGAGGGACCGGCAATCAGCCCCAGCATTTT
CASSSRGTGNQPQHF
>TRBV6-1|few|TRBD2|TRBJ2-7
TGTGCCAGCAGCCCCTCCCGACTAGCGGGAGTGGACGAGCAGTACTTC
CASSPSRLAGVDEQYF
>TRBV7-2|-|-|TRBJ2-3
TGTGCCAGCAGCCCCCCGGGGACCTGGGGAACGCAGTATTTT
CASSPPGTWGTQYF
>TRBV7-2|-|-|TRBJ2-3
TGTGCCAGCAGCCCCTATCTGACTCACAGAGTTCGCGATACGCAGTATTTT
CASSPYLTHRVRDTQYF
>TRBV7-8|-|-|TRBJ1-3
TGTGCCAGCAGCTTAGTGGGTTGGGCAGGGGAGGTCGTGAACACCATATATTTT
CASSLVGWAGEVVNTIYF
>TRBV6-1|many|TRBD2|TRBJ2-3
TGTGCCAGCGGGTCGGGAGGTCCCACAGATACGCAGTATTTT
CASGSGGPTDTQYF
>TRBV5-1|few|TRBD2|TRBJ2-3
TGCGCCAGCAGCTTTGCTCTAGCGGGGATTAAAGGAGATACGCAGTATTTT
CASSFALAGIKGDTQYF
>TRBV10-3|few|TRBD1|TRBJ2-7
TGTGCCATCAGTGAAGGGACAGACTCCTACGAGCAGTACTTC
CAISEGTDSYEQYF
>TRBV28|few|-|TRBJ2-1
TGTGCCACCCTCCGGGGGAGCTCCTACAATGAGCAGTTCTTC
CATLRGSSYNEQFF
>TRBV4-3|few|TRBD2|TRBJ2-1
TGCGCCAGCAGCCAAGTACCTAGCGGGGGGGCCCCGGAGCAGTTCTTC
CASSQVPSGGAPEQFF
>TRBV5-8|-|-|TRBJ2-7
TGTGCCAGCAGCCAAGGACCCGAAACCTACGAGCAGTACTTC
CASSQGPETYEQYF
>TRBV20-1|many|-|TRBJ2-3
TGCAGTGTCCGGCCAGGGTGGGCAGATACGCAGTATTTT
CSVRPGWADTQYF
>TRBV11-2|-|-|TRBJ2-7
TGTGCCAGCAGCTTAGATCAGGGGTACTACGAGCAGTACTTC
CASSLDQGYYEQYF
>TRBV5-1|-|-|TRBJ1-1
TGCGCCAGCAGCTTTCGCGGGACGGGGGGTAACACTGAAGCTTTCTTT
CASSFRGTGGNTEAFF
>TRBV10-3|-|-|TRBJ2-3
TGTGCCATCAGGGGGGGCGGGACAGATACGCAGTATTTT
CAIRGGGTDTQYF
>TRBV6-2/TRBV6-3|-|-|TRBJ1-5
TGTGCCAGCAGTTACGTACTTGGCGGGGGGAGAAATCAGCCCCAGCATTTT
CASSYVLGGGRNQPQHF
>TRBV5-1|once|TRBD2|TRBJ2-7
TGCGCCAGCAGCTTGGGGACTAGCGGCCACTACGAGCAGTACTTC
CASSLGTSGHYEQYF
>TRBV10-3|-|-|TRBJ2-3
TGTGCCATCAGTGTAGGAGTAGCTACCACAGATACGCAGTATTTT
CAISVGVATTDTQYF
>TRBV28|few|-|TRBJ2-4
TGTGCCAGCAGTGCTTGGCAGGGGCGTGATCCGGTAGCCAAAAACATTCAGTACTTC
CASSAWQGRDPVAKNIQYF
>TRBV7-2|few|-|TRBJ2-1
TGTGCCAGCAGCTTTCGGACTGAGCAGTTCTTC
CASSFRTEQFF
>TRBV7-2|-|TRBD2|TRBJ2-7
TGTGCCAGCAGCGCGGGACTAGCGGGCGACCTTTCCTACGAGCAGTACTTC
CASSAGLAGDLSYEQYF
>TRBV7-6|-|-|TRBJ2-2
TGTGCCAGCAGCCCGGATCCAGGGCCTACGAACACCGGGGAGCTGTTTTTT
CASSPDPGPTNTGELFF
>TRBV20-1|few|TRBD1|TRBJ2-7
TGCAGTGCCAGGGCCGGGGACAGGGTGTTTGGCGAGCAGTACTTC
CSARAGDRVFGEQYF
>TRBV5-5|few|TRBD1|TRBJ1-5
TGTGCCAGCAGCTCGAACGACAGGGTTGTCAATCAGCCCCAGCATTTT
CASSSNDRVVNQPQHF
>TRBV11-2|-|-|TRBJ1-2
TGTGCCAGCAGCTCGTCCCGGGGTGACTATGGCTACACCTTC
CASSSSRGDYGYTF
>TRBV10-2|-|-|TRBJ1-1
TGCGCCAGCAGTGATGGGGGTATAGCTTTCTTT
CASSDGGIAFF
>TRBV4-2|-|-|TRBJ2-1
TGTGCCAGCAGCCCCCAGCTAGCGAGCAATGAGCAGTTCTTC
CASSPQLASNEQFF
>TRBV10-3|-|TRBD2|TRBJ2-1
TGTGCCATCAGTGAGAGTCTAGCGGGAGGGCCCGGTGAGCAGTTCTTC
CAISESLAGGPGEQFF
>TRBV7-9|few|TRBD2|TRBJ2-5
TGTGCCAGCAGCCGTGGGACTAGCCTAGGCCAAGAGACCCAGTACTTC
CASSRGTSLGQETQYF
>TRBV9|-|-|TRBJ1-2
TGTGCCAGCAGCGTAGGGAATAACTATGGCTACACCTTC
CASSVGNNYGYTF
>TRBV7-8|-|TRBD1|TRBJ2-7
TGTGCCAGCAGCTACCAGGGGGCCTACGAGCAGTACTTC
CASSYQGAYEQYF
>TRBV29-1|few|-|TRBJ2-5
TGCAGCGTTGTAAGACAGAGGAGGGAGACCCAGTACTTC
CSVVRQRRETQYF
>TRBV5-5|-|-|TRBJ1-2
TGTGCCAGCAGCTTTGGCCTTACTGCAACTATAGCTAACTATGGCTACACCTTC
CASSFGLTATIANYGYTF
>TRBV5-1|-|TRBD2|TRBJ2-1
TGCGCCAGCAGCCTCGGGACTAGTCTCTCCTACAATGAGCAGTTCTTC
CASSLGTSLSYNEQFF
>TRBV11-2|few|-|TRBJ2-3
TGTGCCAGCAGCCCCTTTGGGTCAGGGGGGATTTCCACAGATACGCAGTATTTT
CASSPFGSGGISTDTQYF
>TRBV20-1|many|TRBD2|TRBJ2-1
TGCAGTGCCGTCAGGGCGGGGGGCAATGAGCAGTTCTTC
CSAVRAGGNEQFF
>TRBV5-5|few|TRBD1|TRBJ2-5
TGTGCCAGCAGCTTTGAAGGGACAGGGTTCGTGACCCAGTACTTC
CASSFEGTGFVTQYF
>TRBV5-1|-|-|TRBJ1-4
TGCGCCAGCAGCTTCGGACGGACAACTAATGAAAAACTGTTTTTT
CASSFGRTTNEKLFF
>TRBV7-9|many|-|TRBJ2-7
TGTGCCAGCAGCACTAGGGTGGGAAGTTCGTACGAGCAGTACTTC
CASSTRVGSSYEQYF
>TRBV5-1|few|-|TRBJ2-6
TGCGCCAGCAGCAAGGATTGGCGGGGACAGCTAAGGTCTGGGGCCAACGTCCTGACTTTC
CASSKDWRGQLRSGANVLTF
>TRBV6-1|-|-|TRBJ2-7
TGTGCCAGCAGCAAACGGGGACATACCTACGAGCAGTACTTC
CASSKRGHTYEQYF
>TRBV6-7|-|TRBD1|TRBJ1-5
TGTGCCAGCAGACAGGGGGACAACTATAGCAATCAGCCCCAGCATTTT
CASRQGDNYSNQPQHF
>TRBV7-8|few|-|TRBJ2-7
TGTGCCAGCAGCAAAAGGACAGAGTCGCAGTACTTC
CASSKRTESQYF